Each of the 9 T cell receptor beta chains below was sequenced from the same sample in a study of T cell responses to AZD1222 COVID-19 vaccine. The repertoire was sequenced with immunoSEQ multiplex PCR; TCRdb's copy has only in-frame clones and lacks some. This sample has 150,000 or so clones; around 94% occur once, and the top ten carry approximately 0.6%. This material consisted of peripheral blood, taken on day 0 of AZD1222 vaccination. These receptors were taken from an adult in good health.

V and J are TRBV19 and TRBJ2-7, with a possible D match to TRBD1 (6 bases). CDR1 and CDR2 (germline): LNHDA, SQIVND (reference sequence). This CDR3 is built from 14 residues. Trimming pared 5 bases from V and 4 bases from J, leaving 15 bases between. Here the CDR3 reads CASSSPGVGYEQYF. CDR3 nucleotides: TGTGCCAGTAGTTCCCCAGGGGTGGGGTACGAGCAGTACTTC.

V gene TRBV28 combines with J gene TRBJ2-2; possibly TRBD1 for D (6 bases). CDR3 length: 14 residues. V lost 5 bases, J lost 6 bases, and 13 bases lay in between. The germline gives CDR1 MDHEN, CDR2 SYDVKM. CDR3 protein: CASSPHTGPGELFF. CDR3 bases: TGTGCCAGCAGTCCCCACACAGGGCCCGGGGAGCTGTTTTTT. The variable domain in full, completed from reference TRBV28 and TRBJ2-2, reads DVKVTQSSRYLVKRTGEKVFLECVQDMDHENMFWYRQDPGLGLRLIYFSYDVKMKEKGDIPEGYSVSREKKERFSLILESASTNQTSMYLCASSPHTGPGELFFGEGSRLTVL.

The rearrangement joins TRBV28 to TRBJ1-2; D uncertain. The CDR3 totals 13 residues. Trimming stripped 3 bases from V and 8 bases from J, with 13 bases between. Germline V CDR1 and CDR2: MDHEN, SYDVKM. CDR3 sequence reads: CASSLVAGPGYTF. For the CDR3, the DNA is TGTGCCAGCAGTTTGGTGGCCGGCCCGGGCTACACCTTC.

V gene TRBV15 combines with J gene TRBJ2-1; tentatively, D is TRBD2 (7 bases). CDR1 and CDR2 from the germline V gene are LNHNV and YYDKDF (reference sequence). Trimming removed 1 base at V and 4 bases at J, with 11 bases between. The CDR3 runs 15 residues. The CDR3 protein is CATSRASGTYNEQFF. The CDR3 region has the DNA TGTGCCACCAGCAGAGCAAGCGGGACATACAATGAGCAGTTCTTC.

This chain links TRBV27 with TRBJ2-3, with a tentative D call TRBD2 (6 bases). The CDR3 runs 13 residues. The V end was cut by 3 bases, the J end by 3 bases, with 7 bases between. Germline V gives CDR1 MNHEY, CDR2 SMNVEV (reference sequence). CDR3 nucleotide sequence: TGTGCCAGCAGTTTTGGGGGGACAGATACGCAGTATTTT. This codes for CASSFGGTDTQYF.

The genes are TRBV3-1 (or the pseudogene TRBV3-2) and TRBJ1-1, with 10 bases identical to TRBD1. Germline CDR1 reads LGHDT; CDR2 reads YNNKEL (reference sequence). The CDR3 is 14 residues long. V lost 6 bases to trimming and J lost 1 base; unmatched junction nucleotides: 2. The CDR3, as DNA: TGTGCCAGCAGACGACAGGGGGCGAACACTGAAGCTTTCTTT. Translating it yields CASRRQGANTEAFF.

This clone showed up just once. The genes are TRBV12-5 and TRBJ2-1; D uncertain. Looked up from germline, CDR1 is LGHNT and CDR2 is FRNRAP. V was pared by 5 bases and J by 4 bases, with 3 bases between. The CDR3 has 11 residues. Written as DNA, the CDR3 is TGTGCTAGTGGTCATTACAATGAGCAGTTCTTC. It is translated as CASGHYNEQFF.

The chain carries TRBV9 and TRBJ2-2; tentative D call: TRBD1 (6 bases). Germline lookup yields CDR1 SGDLS and CDR2 YYNGEE. With 0 bases removed from V and 3 bases from J, the gap between germline ends came to 9 bases. The CDR3 is 15 residues long. The CDR3 loop is CASSVDAGDTGELFF. The CDR3 region has the DNA TGTGCCAGCAGCGTAGACGCAGGGGACACCGGGGAGCTGTTTTTT.

The V call is TRBV4-1, the J call TRBJ1-5; TRBD1 matches 7 bases. The V gene end was trimmed by 0 bases and the J gene end by 2 bases; junction bases not matched to a gene: 4. The CDR3 loop spans 16 amino acids. CDR1 MGHRA and CDR2 YSYEKL come from the germline V gene. CDR3 in DNA: TGCGCCAGCAGCCAAGAAGAAGGGGGCGGCAATCAGCCCCAGCATTTT. Its protein product is CASSQEEGGGNQPQHF.